This T cell receptor beta chain was found in a study of neurological immune-mediated disorders. Study-wide points: When the repertoires were grouped phylogenetically, those of 18 of the 34 multiple sclerosis patients came together in a single cluster of related CDR3 sequences, which points to a possible repertoire-level signature. There were no CDR3 amino acid sequences shared by expanded clones across subjects, a result suggesting private repertoires in all groups.

For the unsorted libraries, 2 million PBMCs stored at -80 C served as input. Synthesis of cDNA was performed by 5'RACE using 10-nucleotide random UMIs. MiXCR, run by TCRdb on the 5' RACE reads, gives a single entry per CDR3 protein. The profile covers about 41,000 distinct CDR3 sequences, with 2% to 3% appearing a single time and more than 10% taken by the ten largest. CDR1 and CDR2 from the germline V gene are SGHRS and YFSETQ. CDR3 length equals 14 residues. Deletions cut 4 bases from V and 5 bases from J, with 15 bases between. This clonotype was seen many times. What it binds is unknown. Material: PBMCs. The sequence was obtained from a man in his thirties or forties with multiple sclerosis. This chain joins TRBV5-1 and TRBJ2-5; D is unclear. CDR3 region: CASSPPGSRETQYF. DNA for the CDR3: TGCGCCAGCAGCCCACCGGGTAGTCGGGAGACCCAGTACTTC.